The rows below give T cell receptor beta chains drawn from one sample of a study of blood T cell repertoires in COVID-19. Data came from immunoSEQ multiplex PCR; TCRdb stores just in-frame clones and leaves some out. This sample has around 250,000 clones, with approximately 87% found just once. Sample: peripheral blood. The receptors stem from a man aged 60 to 69 with acute or convalescent COVID-19. Each CDR3 is given with its conserved first and last residue. A D gene is named only where the DNA matches it firmly. Clone size is given for some rows only: seen once, a few or many times, or a class if the clone is expanded.

CDR3aa	CDR3nt	j_gene	abundance	v_gene	d_gene
CASSQARTSGRNNEQFF	TGTGCCAGCAGCCAAGCCCGGACTAGCGGGAGAAACAATGAGCAGTTCTTC	TRBJ2-1	.	TRBV14	TRBD2
CASSRGNTEAFF	TGTGCTAGTTCACGGGGGAACACTGAAGCTTTCTTT	TRBJ1-1	.	TRBV12-5	.
CASRPPGEGYEQYF	TGTGCCAGCCGCCCACCGGGAGAGGGGTACGAGCAGTACTTC	TRBJ2-7	.	TRBV28	.
CASSLRFPSGSSWSYEQYF	TGTGCCAGCAGCTTACGTTTTCCTAGCGGGAGCTCCTGGTCCTACGAGCAGTACTTC	TRBJ2-7	.	TRBV11-3	TRBD2
CASSPRTGGTDEQYF	TGTGCCAGCAGCCCCAGGACAGGGGGCACCGACGAGCAGTACTTC	TRBJ2-7	.	TRBV11-2	TRBD1
CASTSSAGGASNQPQHF	TGTGCCAGTACCTCTTCGGCAGGGGGTGCGAGCAATCAGCCCCAGCATTTT	TRBJ1-5	once	TRBV19	TRBD1
CASSLALDRVDGYTF	TGCGCCAGCAGCTTGGCTTTGGACAGGGTTGATGGCTACACCTTC	TRBJ1-2	.	TRBV5-1	TRBD1
CASSLVAAGVTDTQYF	TGTGCCAGCAGCTTAGTCGCAGCGGGGGTTACAGATACGCAGTATTTT	TRBJ2-3	.	TRBV7-9	TRBD2
CASSYSYSNQPQHF	TGTGCCAGCAGCTACTCATATAGCAATCAGCCCCAGCATTTT	TRBJ1-5	.	TRBV7-9	.
CASSFRLAGGNEQFF	TGTGCCAGCAGCTTTAGACTAGCGGGAGGGAATGAGCAGTTCTTC	TRBJ2-1	.	TRBV7-9	TRBD2
CASSQNRGRGGYTF	TGTGCCAGCAGCCAAAACAGGGGGCGCGGGGGCTACACCTTC	TRBJ1-2	once	TRBV3-1/TRBV3-2	TRBD1
CASSFSVGIGNQPQHF	TGTGCCAGCAGCTTTAGCGTGGGTATAGGAAATCAGCCCCAGCATTTT	TRBJ1-5	.	TRBV5-8	.
CASSSPRAAGGPRDTQYF	TGTGCCAGCAGTTCCCCTCGGGCCGCGGGAGGGCCTAGAGATACGCAGTATTTT	TRBJ2-3	.	TRBV27	TRBD2
CASSVVAGGPGTGELFF	TGTGCCAGCAGCGTAGTGGCGGGAGGGCCGGGCACCGGGGAGCTGTTTTTT	TRBJ2-2	.	TRBV9	TRBD2
CASPAFPGAYEQYF	TGTGCCAGCCCGGCGTTTCCGGGAGCCTACGAGCAGTACTTC	TRBJ2-7	.	TRBV6-5	.
CAWSGGQPNQPQHF	TGTGCCTGGAGTGGGGGACAGCCCAATCAGCCCCAGCATTTT	TRBJ1-5	.	TRBV30	TRBD1
CASSRTGENTEAFF	TGTGCCAGCAGCCGGACAGGGGAGAACACTGAAGCTTTCTTT	TRBJ1-1	.	TRBV6-5	TRBD1
CASSLNSGYGYTF	TGTGCCAGCAGCCTCAACAGTGGCTATGGCTACACCTTC	TRBJ1-2	.	TRBV7-9	.
CASSQRGYSNQPQHF	TGTGCCAGCAGTCAAAGGGGTTATAGCAATCAGCCCCAGCATTTT	TRBJ1-5	.	TRBV5-8	.
CASSLSGSGNTIYF	TGTGCCAGCAGCTTATCGGGATCGGGAAACACCATATATTTT	TRBJ1-3	.	TRBV7-6	.
CATSDRTGTSGASGTDTQYF	TGTGCCACCAGTGATCGCACCGGGACTAGCGGGGCATCTGGCACAGATACGCAGTATTTT	TRBJ2-3	few	TRBV24-1	TRBD2
CASRRQGGTGELFF	TGTGCCAGCAGGAGACAGGGGGGCACCGGGGAGCTGTTTTTT	TRBJ2-2	.	TRBV6-5	TRBD1
CASSPPGQFYEQYF	TGTGCCAGCAGTCCACCGGGACAGTTCTACGAGCAGTACTTC	TRBJ2-7	.	TRBV28	TRBD1
CATSRDPGTSYEQFF	TGTGCCACCAGCAGAGATCCTGGGACTAGCTATGAGCAGTTCTTC	TRBJ2-1	.	TRBV15	TRBD2
CASSLSGRGEGYEQYF	TGTGCCAGCAGCTTATCTGGCAGGGGTGAGGGATACGAGCAGTACTTC	TRBJ2-7	.	TRBV7-9	.
CASKDVGVTDTQYF	TGTGCCAGCAAAGACGTCGGGGTAACAGATACGCAGTATTTT	TRBJ2-3	.	TRBV28	.
CASSTLRQALGSPLHF	TGTGCCAGCAGCACCCTTAGACAGGCCCTTGGCTCACCCCTCCACTTT	TRBJ1-6	.	TRBV5-6	.
CASSPWASGDGELFF	TGTGCCAGCAGCCCCTGGGCTAGCGGGGACGGGGAGCTGTTTTTT	TRBJ2-2	.	TRBV11-3	TRBD2
CSAHWNTEAFF	TGCAGTGCTCACTGGAACACTGAAGCTTTCTTT	TRBJ1-1	.	TRBV20-1	.
CASSAGTGEGNTIYF	TGTGCCAGCAGCGCCGGGACAGGGGAGGGAAACACCATATATTTT	TRBJ1-3	.	TRBV5-4	TRBD1
CASSNQREVQETQYF	TGTGCCAGCAGTAACCAGCGGGAGGTTCAAGAGACCCAGTACTTC	TRBJ2-5	.	TRBV6-4	TRBD2
CASSLVGGVGNQPQHF	TGTGCCAGCAGCTTGGTGGGGGGGGTTGGCAATCAGCCCCAGCATTTT	TRBJ1-5	.	TRBV5-8	.
CASSLGGPGGNIQYF	TGTGCCAGCAGCTTAGGAGGCCCCGGGGGAAACATTCAGTACTTC	TRBJ2-4	once	TRBV7-9	.